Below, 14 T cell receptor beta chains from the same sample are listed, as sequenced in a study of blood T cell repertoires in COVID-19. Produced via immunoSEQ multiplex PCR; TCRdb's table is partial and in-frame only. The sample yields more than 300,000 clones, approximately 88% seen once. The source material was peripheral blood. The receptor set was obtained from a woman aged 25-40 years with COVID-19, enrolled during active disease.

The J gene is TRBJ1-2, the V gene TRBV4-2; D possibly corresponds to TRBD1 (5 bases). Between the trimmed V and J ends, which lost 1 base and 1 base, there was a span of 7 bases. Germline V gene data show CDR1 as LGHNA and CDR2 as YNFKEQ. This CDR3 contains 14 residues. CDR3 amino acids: CASSQGQLNYGYTF. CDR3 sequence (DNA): TGTGCCAGCAGCCAAGGACAGCTTAACTATGGCTACACCTTC.

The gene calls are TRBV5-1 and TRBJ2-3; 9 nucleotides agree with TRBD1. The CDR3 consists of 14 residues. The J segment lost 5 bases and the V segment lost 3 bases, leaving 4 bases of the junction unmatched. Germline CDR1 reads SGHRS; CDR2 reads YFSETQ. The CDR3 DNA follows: TGCGCCAGCAGCTGGGGACAGGGAGGAGATACGCAGTATTTT. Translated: CASSWGQGGDTQYF. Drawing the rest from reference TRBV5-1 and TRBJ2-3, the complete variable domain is KAGVTQTPRYLIKTRGQQVTLSCSPISGHRSVSWYQQTPGQGLQFLFEYFSETQRNKGNFPGRFSGRQFSNSRSEMNVSTLELGDSALYLCASSWGQGGDTQYFGPGTRLTVL.

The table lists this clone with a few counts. CDR3 protein: CSASRRSSRETQYF. CDR3 nucleotides: TGCAGTGCTAGTAGGCGGTCGAGTAGAGAGACCCAGTACTTC. The rearrangement uses TRBV20-1 and TRBJ2-5, with D hard to call. Germline CDR1 and CDR2: DFQATT and SNEGSKA (reference sequence). Between the trimmed V and J ends, which lost 3 bases and 4 bases, there was a span of 15 bases. The CDR3 covers 14 residues.

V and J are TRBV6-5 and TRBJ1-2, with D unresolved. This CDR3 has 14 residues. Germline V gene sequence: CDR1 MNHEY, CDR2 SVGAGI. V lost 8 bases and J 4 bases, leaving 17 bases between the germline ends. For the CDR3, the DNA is TGTGCCAGCTATTCTTCGGGGTCGGGCTATGGCTACACCTTC. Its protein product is CASYSSGSGYGYTF.

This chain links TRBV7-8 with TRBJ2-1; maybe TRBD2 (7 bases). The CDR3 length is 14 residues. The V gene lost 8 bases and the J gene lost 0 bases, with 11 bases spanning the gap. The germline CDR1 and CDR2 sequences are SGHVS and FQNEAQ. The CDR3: CASEGGNSYNEQFF. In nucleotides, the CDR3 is TGTGCCAGCGAGGGGGGGAACTCCTACAATGAGCAGTTCTTC.

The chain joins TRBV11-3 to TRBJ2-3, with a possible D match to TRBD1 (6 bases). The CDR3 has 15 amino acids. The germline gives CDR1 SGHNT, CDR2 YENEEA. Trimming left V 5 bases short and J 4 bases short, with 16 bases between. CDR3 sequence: CASSRSQGFADTQYF. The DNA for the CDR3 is TGTGCCAGCAGCCGTAGTCAGGGGTTTGCAGATACGCAGTATTTT.

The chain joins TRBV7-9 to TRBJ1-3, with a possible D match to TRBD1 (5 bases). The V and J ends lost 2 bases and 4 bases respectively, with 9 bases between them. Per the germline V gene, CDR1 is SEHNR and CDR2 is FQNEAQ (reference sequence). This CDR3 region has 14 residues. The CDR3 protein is CASSLRQGGNTIYF. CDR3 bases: TGTGCCAGCAGCTTACGGCAGGGCGGAAACACCATATATTTT.

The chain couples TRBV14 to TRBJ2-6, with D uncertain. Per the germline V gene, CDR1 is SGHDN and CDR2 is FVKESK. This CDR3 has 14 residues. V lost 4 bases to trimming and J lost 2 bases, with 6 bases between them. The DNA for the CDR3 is TGTGCCAGCAGCCCACTAACTGGGGCCAACGTCCTGACTTTC. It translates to CASSPLTGANVLTF.

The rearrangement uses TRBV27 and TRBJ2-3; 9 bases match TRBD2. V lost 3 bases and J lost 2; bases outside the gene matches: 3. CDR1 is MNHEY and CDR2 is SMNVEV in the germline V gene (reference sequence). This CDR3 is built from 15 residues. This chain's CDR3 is CASSFLAGPTDTQYF. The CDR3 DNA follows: TGTGCCAGCAGTTTCCTAGCGGGGCCCACAGATACGCAGTATTTT.

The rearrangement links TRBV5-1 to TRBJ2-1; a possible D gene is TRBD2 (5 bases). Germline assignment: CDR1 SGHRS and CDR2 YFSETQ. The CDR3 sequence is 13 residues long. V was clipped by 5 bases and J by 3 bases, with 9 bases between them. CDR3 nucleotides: TGCGCCAGCAGTCAAGACTACTACAATGAGCAGTTCTTC. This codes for CASSQDYYNEQFF.

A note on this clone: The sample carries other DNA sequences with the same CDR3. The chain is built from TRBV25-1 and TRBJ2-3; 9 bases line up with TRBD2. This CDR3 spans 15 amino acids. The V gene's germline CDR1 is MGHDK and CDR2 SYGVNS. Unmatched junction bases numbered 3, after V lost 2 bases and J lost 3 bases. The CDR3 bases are TGTGCCAGCAGTGAAGGCGGGGGGGCGACAGATACGCAGTATTTT. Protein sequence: CASSEGGGATDTQYF.

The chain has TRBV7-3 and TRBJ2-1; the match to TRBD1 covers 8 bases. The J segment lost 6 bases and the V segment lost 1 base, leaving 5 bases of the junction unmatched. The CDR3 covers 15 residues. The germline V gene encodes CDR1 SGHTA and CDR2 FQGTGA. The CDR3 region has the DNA TGTGCCAGCAGCTTAAGTACAGGGGGATCCAATGAGCAGTTCTTC. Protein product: CASSLSTGGSNEQFF.

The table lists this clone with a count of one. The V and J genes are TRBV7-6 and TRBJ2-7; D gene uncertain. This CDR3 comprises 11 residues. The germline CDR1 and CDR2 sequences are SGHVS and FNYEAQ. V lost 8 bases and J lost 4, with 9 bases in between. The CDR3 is CASGSGYEQYF. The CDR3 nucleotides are TGTGCCAGCGGCTCCGGGTACGAGCAGTACTTC.

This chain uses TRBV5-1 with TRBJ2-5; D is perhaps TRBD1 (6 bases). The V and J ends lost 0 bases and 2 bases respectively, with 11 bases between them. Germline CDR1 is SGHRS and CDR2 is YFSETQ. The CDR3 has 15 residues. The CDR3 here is CASSLAPGQQETQYF. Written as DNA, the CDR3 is TGCGCCAGCAGCTTGGCCCCCGGACAGCAAGAGACCCAGTACTTC.